This T cell receptor beta chain was observed in a study of identical twins. Study-wide results and limits: For out-of-frame beta sequences, excess twin sharing was weaker.

To note about this clonotype: What it binds is unknown.

TCRdb itself ran the 5' RACE reads through MiXCR, one entry per CDR3 protein. Found here are nearly 900,000 distinct CDR3 sequences, 9% to 15% of them singletons; the top ten hold about 1.5%. The CDR3 has 15 amino acids. Trimming took 5 bases from V and 6 from J, leaving 17 bases between them. These data are also associated with another study on yellow fever vaccine responses in identical twins.

Material for sequencing was PBMCs. The sequence was collected from a young woman in good health. The V gene is TRBV12-3 or TRBV12-4, the J gene TRBJ2-1; D is perhaps TRBD2 (6 bases). The CDR3 protein is CASSPMGGAFNEQFF. CDR3 nucleotide sequence: TGTGCCAGCAGTCCGATGGGGGGAGCTTTCAATGAGCAGTTCTTC.